Described below is a single TCR beta chain sequence and its context. Looked up from germline, CDR1 is SGHDN and CDR2 is FVKESK. The ends were cut back, 1 base at V and 2 bases at J, with 20 bases in the middle. The CDR3 loop spans 18 amino acids. The record originates from a study of blood T cell repertoires in COVID-19. Per the original methods: Cell counts per sample came from amplifying reference gene primers. Data came from immunoSEQ multiplex PCR; TCRdb stores just in-frame clones and leaves some out. For V, J and clone size, that table is used; D and trimming come from the DNA. This table holds roughly 310,000 clones, more than 75% found once.

Sample: PBMCs or T cells enriched from blood (not recorded which). This rearrangement joins TRBV14 to TRBJ1-2, with D unclear. The origin of this receptor is a man aged 55 to 70 who had recovered from COVID-19. The CDR3: CASSQGFGGFSGNYGYTF. The DNA of the CDR3 is TGTGCCAGCAGCCAAGGTTTTGGCGGGTTCTCCGGAAACTATGGCTACACCTTC.